Presented here are 18 T cell receptor beta chains from one specimen sequenced in a study of T cell responses to AZD1222 COVID-19 vaccine. The protocol was immunoSEQ multiplex PCR, while the TCRdb copy is restricted to in-frame clones and leaves out a portion. The table shows approximately 110,000 clones, with roughly 90% occurring only once. The sample in question was peripheral blood, obtained 28 days after the second AZD1222 dose. Receptors originate from an adult who received the AZD1222 COVID-19 vaccine.

The CDR3 region is CASSFGSGNQETQYF. Written as DNA, the CDR3 is TGCGCCAGCAGCTTTGGTAGCGGGAACCAAGAGACCCAGTACTTC. This chain links TRBV5-1 with TRBJ2-5; 8 positions match TRBD2. The CDR3 extends over 15 amino acids. After removal of 2 bases from V and 0 bases from J, the junction contained 3 bases not matched to a gene. Germline V gene lookup returns CDR1 SGHRS and CDR2 YFSETQ.

This chain joins TRBV6-5 and TRBJ1-2; D not certain. V was shortened by 6 bases and J by 3 bases, with 11 bases between the two germline ends. Germline V lookup: CDR1 MNHEY, CDR2 SVGAGI. CDR3 length equals 13 residues. The CDR3: CASSPVEHYGYTF. The CDR3, as DNA: TGTGCCAGCAGCCCGGTAGAGCACTATGGCTACACCTTC.

The chain employs TRBV4-1 and TRBJ1-2, with a weak D call TRBD1 (5 bases). This CDR3 region has 19 residues. Germline V gene data show CDR1 as MGHRA and CDR2 as YSYEKL. The V gene lost 1 base and the J gene lost 7 bases, with 28 bases spanning the gap. CDR3 coding DNA: TGCGCCAGCAGCCAAGTGGGGGGGAATACGGAGTTTTCCTATAGTGGCTACACCTTC. It encodes CASSQVGGNTEFSYSGYTF.

The chain employs TRBV5-1 and TRBJ2-7; perhaps TRBD1 as D (6 bases). The CDR3 covers 15 residues. Trimming took off 4 bases at V and 2 bases at J, with 16 bases between the two ends. CDR1 SGHRS and CDR2 YFSETQ come from the germline V gene. CDR3 protein: CASSPGDRLAYEQYF. CDR3 DNA: TGCGCCAGCAGCCCGGGTGACAGGCTTGCCTACGAGCAGTACTTC.

This chain connects TRBV28 to TRBJ1-2; D is perhaps TRBD1 (5 bases). V was cut by 2 bases and J by 8 bases, with 12 bases left in between. CDR1 and CDR2 (germline): MDHEN, SYDVKM. The CDR3 is 13 residues long. The DNA of the CDR3 is TGTGCCAGCAGTTTAGTTCAGGGTTGGGGCTACACCTTC. This gives the protein CASSLVQGWGYTF.

The chain joins TRBV19 to TRBJ1-2; tentative D call: TRBD1 (5 bases). Trimming pared 9 bases from V and 8 bases from J, leaving 22 bases between. Germline lookup yields CDR1 LNHDA and CDR2 SQIVND (reference sequence). CDR3 length: 14 residues. The CDR3 bases are TGTGCCAGCACCACCCCGAGGGGCCAATCGGGCTACACCTTC. This sequence encodes CASTTPRGQSGYTF.

The rearrangement links TRBV19 to TRBJ1-1; D perhaps matches TRBD1 (6 bases). V gave up 5 bases and J gave up 1 base, with 11 bases separating them. The CDR3 is 14 residues long. In germline, CDR1 is LNHDA, CDR2 SQIVND (reference sequence). In nucleotides, the CDR3 is TGTGCCAGTAGTTTGGGACAACCGAACACTGAAGCTTTCTTT. Residues: CASSLGQPNTEAFF.

This chain connects TRBV11-3 to TRBJ2-3; 9 nucleotides line up with TRBD1. The CDR3 extends over 17 amino acids. J gave up 5 bases and V 0 bases, and 9 bases lay outside the gene matches. CDR1 SGHNT and CDR2 YENEEA come from the germline V gene. The CDR3 nucleotides read TGTGCCAGCAGCTTAGATTTAACAGGGGGCTTAGGAGATACGCAGTATTTT. It encodes CASSLDLTGGLGDTQYF.

The chain's CDR3 is CASSIGRQETQYF. For the CDR3, the DNA is TGTGCCAGTAGTATAGGTCGGCAAGAGACCCAGTACTTC. The chain carries TRBV19 and TRBJ2-5; D remains ambiguous. Germline CDR1 and CDR2: LNHDA and SQIVND (reference sequence). The CDR3 spans 13 residues. The ends were cut back, 1 base at V and 2 bases at J, with 5 bases in the middle.

The chain couples TRBV4-1 to TRBJ2-1; weak D call: TRBD1 (5 bases). Germline V CDR1 and CDR2: MGHRA, YSYEKL. CDR3 length: 13 residues. Trimming cost V 5 bases and J 8 bases, with 13 bases left between them. CDR3 bases: TGCGCCAGCAGCAGACAGCAAAGGGATGAGCAGTTCTTC. Its protein is CASSRQQRDEQFF.

The V gene is TRBV11-2, the J gene TRBJ1-1, with D tentatively TRBD1 (6 bases). The CDR3 has 15 residues. The V gene lost 1 base and the J gene lost 1 base, with 10 bases spanning the gap. CDR1 SGHAT and CDR2 FQNNGV come from the germline V gene. CDR3 sequence: CASSLVPGANTEAFF. Written as DNA, the CDR3 is TGTGCCAGCAGCTTAGTTCCGGGGGCGAACACTGAAGCTTTCTTT.

This clone is a singleton in its sample. The chain is built from TRBV11-2 and TRBJ1-1; D might be TRBD1 (6 bases). CDR3 length: 14 residues. The V end lost 6 bases, the J end lost 4 bases, and 15 bases lay between the germline ends. The germline V gene has CDR1 SGHAT and CDR2 FQNNGV. CDR3 in amino acids: CASRPIPRGTEAFF. Written as DNA, the CDR3 is TGTGCCAGCAGACCCATTCCCAGGGGCACTGAAGCTTTCTTT.

The genes are TRBV2 and TRBJ1-1; TRBD1 is a possible D gene (5 bases). CDR1 and CDR2 from the germline V gene are SNHLY and FYNNEI. This CDR3 spans 13 amino acids. V was clipped by 6 bases and J by 3 bases, with 11 bases between them. The CDR3 nucleotides read TGTGCCAGCAGAGACGGGACGGACACTGAAGCTTTCTTT. This encodes CASRDGTDTEAFF. Looking up the rest from reference TRBV2 and TRBJ1-1 gives the full variable domain: EPEVTQTPSHQVTQMGQEVILRCVPISNHLYFYWYRQILGQKVEFLVSFYNNEISEKSEIFDDQFSVERPDGSNFTLKIRSTKLEDSAMYFCASRDGTDTEAFFGQGTRLTVV.

This chain connects TRBV27 to TRBJ1-5; D may be TRBD1 (5 bases). The CDR3 is 16 residues long. Trimming shortened V by 4 bases and J by 1 base, and 14 bases separated the two germline ends. CDR1 is MNHEY and CDR2 is SMNVEV in the germline V gene (reference sequence). The CDR3 DNA reads as TGTGCCAGCAGTTCCTGGACGGAGGGGAGCAATCAGCCCCAGCATTTT. Its protein product is CASSSWTEGSNQPQHF.

The chain joins TRBV27 to TRBJ1-2; the match to TRBD1 covers 8 bases. Germline CDR1 is MNHEY and CDR2 is SMNVEV (reference sequence). J lost 4 bases, V lost 6 bases, and 7 bases had no gene match. The CDR3 is 14 amino acids. CDR3 DNA: TGTGCCAGCAGAGGGACAGGAGGTTTCTATGGCTACACCTTC. Translation: CASRGTGGFYGYTF.

The chain joins TRBV5-1 to TRBJ1-2; 7 bases map to TRBD1. The CDR3 has 16 amino acids. The ends lost 1 base at V and 8 bases at J; junction bases unmatched: 14. The V gene's germline CDR1 is SGHRS and CDR2 YFSETQ. The CDR3 loop reads CASSLLSANRGGGYTF. In nucleotides, the CDR3 is TGCGCCAGCAGCTTGCTATCAGCGAACAGGGGTGGAGGCTACACCTTC.

J is TRBJ2-7 and V is TRBV5-4; no clear D. This CDR3 contains 12 residues. CDR1 is SGHNT, CDR2 YYREEE, per germline (reference sequence). Trimming stripped 2 bases from V and 6 bases from J, with 9 bases between. The DNA for the CDR3 is TGTGCCAGCAGCTTAGCAGGCTCCGAGCAGTACTTC. It yields the protein CASSLAGSEQYF.

The rearrangement joins TRBV7-9 to TRBJ1-2; TRBD1 agrees at 8 bases. Looked up from germline, CDR1 is SEHNR and CDR2 is FQNEAQ (reference sequence). The CDR3 contains 15 residues. Trimming cost V 2 bases and J 7 bases; bases outside gene matches: 9. The CDR3 sequence is CASSLLVAGTGGYTF. The DNA of the CDR3 is TGTGCCAGCAGCTTATTGGTGGCAGGGACAGGTGGCTACACCTTC.